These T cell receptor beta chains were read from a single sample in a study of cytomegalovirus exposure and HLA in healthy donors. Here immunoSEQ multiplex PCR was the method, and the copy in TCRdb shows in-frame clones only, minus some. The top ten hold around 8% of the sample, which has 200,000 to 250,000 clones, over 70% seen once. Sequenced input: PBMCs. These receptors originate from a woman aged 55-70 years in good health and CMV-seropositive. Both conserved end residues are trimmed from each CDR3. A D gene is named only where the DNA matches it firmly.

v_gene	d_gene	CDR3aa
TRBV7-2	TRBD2	ASSPSGVTGELF
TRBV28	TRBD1	ASSPNLGTGHGNTIY
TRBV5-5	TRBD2	ASSLTSGIQSGELF
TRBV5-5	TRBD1	ASSPRQGAEAF
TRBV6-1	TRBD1	ASSEVTGQGNSPLH
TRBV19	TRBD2	ASSTLAGTQETQY
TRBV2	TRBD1	ASTKEGTGSYEQY
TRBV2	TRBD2	ASTGGKGLPREQY
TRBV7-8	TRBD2	ASSPWTSGSSTQY
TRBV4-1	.	ASSQESAVNTEAF
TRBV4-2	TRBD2	ASSQVFTSEHGELF
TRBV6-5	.	ASRRSGLTEETQY
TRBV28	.	ASSGVLNTEAF
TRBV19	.	ASSSGGLLNTEAF
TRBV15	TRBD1	ATSRERGLAGF
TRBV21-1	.	ASSALRGTGYGYT
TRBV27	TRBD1	ASSLSRDSPYEQY
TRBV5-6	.	ASSLTGTEAF
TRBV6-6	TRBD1	ASSGGQGTTLEAF
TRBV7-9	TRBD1	ASSLQDRGENGPQH
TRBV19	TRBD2	ASSKREDGIHNEQF
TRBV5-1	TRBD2	ASRREYDTDTQY
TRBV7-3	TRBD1	ASSLMGQGATEAF
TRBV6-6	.	ASAQGRLNEKLF